This T cell receptor beta chain was identified during a study of CD8+ T cells in alopecia areata. Findings and limits, study-wide: Across lesional scalp, and particularly alopecia totalis/universalis, clonality surpassed that of normal scalp.

The sample holds one count of this clone. The antigen is unknown. RNA extraction was followed by reverse transcription into cDNA, which acted as the sequencing template. The data were produced by immunoSEQ multiplex PCR, yet TCRdb's version contains in-frame clones alone and is incomplete. Of some 170,000 clones in the sample, roughly 65% are singletons; the top ten hold 1.7%. The CDR3 has 17 amino acids. V was pared by 0 bases and J by 3 bases, with 8 bases of the junction left unmatched. Germline loops: CDR1 LGHNA, CDR2 YSLEER. The rearrangement joins TRBV4-3 to TRBJ2-3, with 8 bases matching TRBD2. Source: CD4+ T cells sorted from blood, taken at week 0. The TCR originated in a human donor with alopecia areata. The CDR3 sequence is CASSQDYGGANTDTQYF. The CDR3 DNA sequence: TGCGCCAGCAGCCAAGACTACGGGGGGGCCAATACAGATACGCAGTATTTT.